These T cell receptor beta chains were read from a single sample in a study of cytomegalovirus exposure and HLA in healthy donors. TCRdb's copy holds only in-frame clones and misses some; the assay was immunoSEQ multiplex PCR. The table has 35,000 to 55,000 clones, 70% to 80% seen once. Input material: PBMCs. The receptor set was obtained from a woman in her 30s in good health and CMV-seronegative. CDR3s include the opening cysteine and the closing phenylalanine or tryptophan. The size field is filled for only some rows; it gives once, few, many or a size class.

size: -; V: TRBV15; J: TRBJ1-2; CDR3: CATSRDGQGYGYTF
size: once; V: TRBV4-2; J: TRBJ1-2; CDR3: CASSPDSYGYTF
size: -; V: TRBV28; J: TRBJ2-7; CDR3: CASSLRSAYEQYF
size: -; V: TRBV20-1; J: TRBJ2-5; CDR3: CSASGETQYF
size: -; V: TRBV4-2; J: TRBJ2-5; CDR3: CASSQVWELRESRKTQYF
size: -; V: TRBV28; J: TRBJ1-6; CDR3: CASSHPRQRTTKGLGPLHF
size: -; V: TRBV5-1; J: TRBJ1-1; CDR3: CASSLAATGGMDTEAFF
size: -; V: TRBV29-1; J: TRBJ2-4; CDR3: CSVEAPLAGNIQYF
size: -; V: TRBV11-3; J: TRBJ2-5; CDR3: CASSLESGGGETQYF
size: -; V: TRBV5-1; J: TRBJ2-3; CDR3: CASSLGSGSLTDTQYF
size: once; V: TRBV27; J: TRBJ2-5; CDR3: CASSPLEGYQETQYF
size: -; V: TRBV10-3; J: TRBJ1-1; CDR3: CAISEGQMNTEAFF
size: few; V: TRBV6-6; J: TRBJ1-1; CDR3: CASTNLRTGQNTEAFF
size: -; V: TRBV28; J: TRBJ1-5; CDR3: CASMGLSVGGNQPQHF
size: -; V: TRBV15; J: TRBJ1-2; CDR3: CATSRWSARDRGSFYGYTF